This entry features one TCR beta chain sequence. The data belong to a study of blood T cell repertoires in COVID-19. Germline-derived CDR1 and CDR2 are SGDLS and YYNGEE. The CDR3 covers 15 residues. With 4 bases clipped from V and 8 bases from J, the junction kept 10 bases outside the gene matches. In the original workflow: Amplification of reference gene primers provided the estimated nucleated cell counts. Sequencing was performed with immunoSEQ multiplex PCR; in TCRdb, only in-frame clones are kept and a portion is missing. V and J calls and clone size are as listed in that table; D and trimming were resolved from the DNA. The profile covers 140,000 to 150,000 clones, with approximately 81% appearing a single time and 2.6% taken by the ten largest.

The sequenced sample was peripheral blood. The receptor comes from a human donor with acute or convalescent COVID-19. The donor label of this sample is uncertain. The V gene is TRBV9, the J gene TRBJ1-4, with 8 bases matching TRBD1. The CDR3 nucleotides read TGTGCCAGCAGCCCACGACAGGGGAGCGGGGAAAAACTGTTTTTT. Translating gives CASSPRQGSGEKLFF.